The 24 T cell receptor beta chains below all came from one sample that was sequenced in a study of identifying expanded T cells in peripheral blood. Profiling relied on immunoSEQ multiplex PCR, and the TCRdb table lists in-frame clones only, not all of them. The sample lists around 100,000 clones, 88% occurring once. The sample taken for sequencing was blood. These receptors all come from a person aged 18 to 75 in good health.

The chain joins TRBV4-1 to TRBJ2-3, with 14 bases lining up with TRBD2. The CDR3 is 20 amino acids. Germline CDR1 MGHRA, CDR2 YSYEKL. V trimming: 4 bases; J trimming: 0 bases; junction bases outside the gene matches: 12. CDR3 DNA: TGCGCCAGCAGCCCCGGACTAGCGGGGGGACCTATCACTAGCACAGATACGCAGTATTTT. Translation: CASSPGLAGGPITSTDTQYF.

The genes are TRBV6-1 and TRBJ1-2, with D possibly matching TRBD1 (5 bases). The germline gives CDR1 MNHNS, CDR2 SASEGT. Trimming shortened V by 6 bases and J by 4 bases, and 15 bases separated the two germline ends. This CDR3 is 14 amino acids long. Here the CDR3 reads CASSRQIQGYGYTF. In nucleotides, the CDR3 is TGTGCCAGCAGCCGACAGATCCAAGGCTATGGCTACACCTTC.

The rearrangement links TRBV30 to TRBJ2-7; no reliable D call. CDR3 length: 13 amino acids. Trimming pared 3 bases from V and 2 bases from J, leaving 11 bases between. The germline V gene has CDR1 GTSNPN and CDR2 SVGIG (reference sequence). CDR3 sequence: CAWRGLGPYEQYF. The CDR3 DNA sequence: TGTGCCTGGAGAGGGCTAGGGCCCTACGAGCAGTACTTC. Using reference TRBV30 and TRBJ2-7 for the parts outside the CDR3, the full variable domain is SQTIHQWPATLVQPVGSPLSLECTVEGTSNPNLYWYRQAAGRGLQLLFYSVGIGQISSEVPQNLSASRPQDRQFILSSKKLLLSDSGFYLCAWRGLGPYEQYFGPGTRLTVT.

The chain recombines TRBV6-4 with TRBJ2-7, with 9 bases aligning to TRBD2. V lost 5 bases, J lost 7 bases, and 21 bases stayed unmatched. Germline CDR1 is MRHNA and CDR2 is SNTAGT. This CDR3 is 18 amino acids long. In DNA, the CDR3 is TGTGCCAGCAGTTTTCTCCAGGGCCTACTAGCGGGCCGAAAGGAGCAGTACTTC. Its translation: CASSFLQGLLAGRKEQYF.

The chain couples TRBV29-1 to TRBJ1-1; D is uncertain. Trimming removed 2 bases from V and 1 base from J, with 5 bases in between. Looked up from germline, CDR1 is SQVTM and CDR2 is ANQGSEA. The CDR3 covers 12 residues. Here the CDR3 DNA reads TGCAGCGTTGAACCCCGGAACACTGAAGCTTTCTTT. It specifies CSVEPRNTEAFF.

The gene calls are TRBV30 and TRBJ2-5; 10 bases align to TRBD1. Unmatched junction bases numbered 4, after V lost 3 bases and J lost 0 bases. This CDR3 has 15 amino acids. Germline V gene lookup returns CDR1 GTSNPN and CDR2 SVGIG (reference sequence). The CDR3 region is CAWSRTGGNQETQYF. The CDR3 bases are TGTGCCTGGAGCAGGACAGGGGGTAACCAAGAGACCCAGTACTTC. Based on the CDR3 plus reference TRBV30 and TRBJ2-5, the full variable domain is SQTIHQWPATLVQPVGSPLSLECTVEGTSNPNLYWYRQAAGRGLQLLFYSVGIGQISSEVPQNLSASRPQDRQFILSSKKLLLSDSGFYLCAWSRTGGNQETQYFGPGTRLLVL.

This clone was seen more than once but under ten times. This sequence joins TRBV30 and TRBJ1-2, with D possibly being TRBD1 (5 bases). The CDR3 extends over 16 amino acids. Trimming stripped 0 bases from V and 0 bases from J, with 14 bases between. Germline V lookup: CDR1 GTSNPN, CDR2 SVGIG (reference sequence). The CDR3 loop is CAWSVRGLTANYGYTF. The CDR3 bases are TGTGCCTGGAGTGTACGGGGACTGACGGCTAACTATGGCTACACCTTC. Complete variable domain (other parts from reference TRBV30 and TRBJ1-2): SQTIHQWPATLVQPVGSPLSLECTVEGTSNPNLYWYRQAAGRGLQLLFYSVGIGQISSEVPQNLSASRPQDRQFILSSKKLLLSDSGFYLCAWSVRGLTANYGYTFGSGTRLTVV.

This clone was seen only once. This chain uses TRBV19 with TRBJ1-5; no clear D gene. CDR1 is LNHDA, CDR2 SQIVND, per germline (reference sequence). The CDR3 is 14 amino acids. Trimming left V 6 bases short and J 0 bases short, with 9 bases between. The CDR3 protein is CASRQTGSNQPQHF. Written as DNA, the CDR3 is TGTGCCAGTAGACAGACTGGTAGCAATCAGCCCCAGCATTTT.

The chain carries TRBV10-3 and TRBJ1-5; no clear D gene. With 4 bases removed from V and 3 bases from J, the gap between germline ends came to 7 bases. The CDR3 consists of 13 residues. Looked up from germline, CDR1 is ENHRY and CDR2 is SYGVKD. The CDR3 here is CAISGTSNQPQHF. Written as DNA, the CDR3 is TGTGCCATCAGTGGGACCTCCAATCAGCCCCAGCATTTT.

This sequence joins TRBV15 and TRBJ1-2; 8 nucleotides line up with TRBD1. The V and J ends lost 0 bases and 6 bases, in that order; junction bases with no gene match: 9. The CDR3 totals 16 residues. Germline CDR1 LNHNV, CDR2 YYDKDF (reference sequence). The CDR3 protein is CATSREGRTGRHGYTF. The CDR3 DNA reads TGTGCCACCAGCAGAGAGGGTAGGACAGGGCGGCATGGCTACACCTTC.

This chain joins TRBV5-1 and TRBJ1-1, with 9 bases aligning to TRBD1. Germline CDR1 is SGHRS and CDR2 is YFSETQ. The CDR3 has 14 amino acids. J lost 4 bases, V lost 4 bases, and 5 bases had no gene match. CDR3 coding DNA: TGCGCCAGCAGCAGGGGACAGGGCAGCACTGAAGCTTTCTTT. Amino acids: CASSRGQGSTEAFF.

This rearrangement joins TRBV7-9 to TRBJ2-6; the match to TRBD1 covers 8 bases. V was clipped by 4 bases and J by 1 base; unmatched bases: 6. The CDR3 is made up of 17 amino acids. Germline-derived CDR1 and CDR2 are SEHNR and FQNEAQ (reference sequence). For the CDR3, the DNA is TGTGCCAGCAGCTCCGGGACAGGTCTGTCTGGGGCCAACGTCCTGACTTTC. As protein: CASSSGTGLSGANVLTF.

The count of this clone is one. This chain connects TRBV5-4 to TRBJ1-3; no clear D gene. Germline CDR1 reads SGHNT; CDR2 reads YYREEE (reference sequence). V was pared by 0 bases and J by 0 bases, with 4 bases between. CDR3 length equals 14 residues. CDR3 DNA sequence: TGTGCCAGCAGCTTGGAGCGCTCTGGAAACACCATATATTTT. Its translation is CASSLERSGNTIYF.

The chain carries TRBV30 and TRBJ1-6; no clear D. The CDR3 sequence is 13 residues long. The V end lost 3 bases, the J end lost 11 bases, and 14 bases lay between the germline ends. Germline V lookup: CDR1 GTSNPN, CDR2 SVGIG (reference sequence). The CDR3 region is CAWSLDHSPPLHF. In nucleotides, the CDR3 is TGTGCCTGGAGCCTGGACCATAGCCCACCCCTCCACTTT.

The J gene is TRBJ1-1, the V gene TRBV30; D may be TRBD1 (6 bases). The CDR3 loop spans 13 amino acids. Trimming cost V 1 base and J 4 bases, with 10 bases left between them. Per germline, CDR1 GTSNPN and CDR2 SVGIG (reference sequence). Here the CDR3 DNA reads TGTGCCTGGAGTGGACAGGCCGGCACTGAAGCTTTCTTT. This sequence encodes CAWSGQAGTEAFF.

J is TRBJ1-3 and V is TRBV18; D unclear. V was cut by 4 bases and J by 3 bases, with 10 bases left in between. The length of the CDR3 is 14 residues. The germline gives CDR1 KGHSH, CDR2 LQKENI. The CDR3 nucleotides are TGTGCCAGCTCACTTAATACTATTGGAAACACCATATATTTT. Amino acid sequence: CASSLNTIGNTIYF.

The chain links TRBV4-3 to TRBJ1-1; 7 bases align to TRBD1. CDR1 is LGHNA and CDR2 is YSLEER in the germline V gene. The CDR3 runs 19 residues. V lost 4 bases and J lost 0; bases outside the gene matches: 17. The CDR3 region has the DNA TGCGCCAGCAGCCGATACTACAGACAGGGTTTGAACATGAACACTGAAGCTTTCTTT. It is translated as CASSRYYRQGLNMNTEAFF.

The rearrangement uses TRBV10-3 and TRBJ1-2; D is possibly TRBD1 (5 bases). This CDR3 is 15 amino acids long. CDR1 ENHRY and CDR2 SYGVKD come from the germline V gene. V was pared by 4 bases and J by 1 base, with 13 bases between. This CDR3 reads CAISGGFDSNYGYTF. DNA of the CDR3: TGTGCCATCAGTGGAGGGTTTGACAGTAACTATGGCTACACCTTC.

The V gene is TRBV7-9, the J gene TRBJ1-4, with 9 bases that match TRBD1. Trimming took 5 bases from V and 4 from J; bases not matched to a gene: 5. Germline V gives CDR1 SEHNR, CDR2 FQNEAQ (reference sequence). This CDR3 region has 15 residues. The CDR3 nucleotides read TGTGCCAGCAGCACACAGGGGGCGGGTAATGAAAAACTGTTTTTT. The encoded protein is CASSTQGAGNEKLFF. The whole variable domain, filled in from reference TRBV7-9 and TRBJ1-4, reads DTGVSQNPRHKITKRGQNVTFRCDPISEHNRLYWYRQTLGQGPEFLTYFQNEAQLEKSRLLSDRFSAERPKGSFSTLEIQRTEQGDSAMYLCASSTQGAGNEKLFFGSGTQLSVL.

J is TRBJ2-7 and V is TRBV7-6, with D perhaps matching TRBD1 or TRBD2 (5 bases each). Germline V gene lookup returns CDR1 SGHVS and CDR2 FNYEAQ. The CDR3 runs to 15 residues. The V end lost 0 bases, the J end lost 1 base, and 10 bases lay between the germline ends. The CDR3 DNA sequence: TGTGCCAGCAGCTTAGCCGGGACGCTTTCCTACGAGCAGTACTTC. This codes for CASSLAGTLSYEQYF.

The CDR3 sequence is CASSQERGGGQETQYF. The CDR3 DNA sequence: TGCGCCAGCAGCCAAGAGAGGGGAGGCGGACAAGAGACCCAGTACTTC. V usage is TRBV4-1 and J usage is TRBJ2-5; D is possibly TRBD2 (6 bases). The germline V and J ends were trimmed by 0 bases and 2 bases, with 13 bases remaining between them. Germline CDR1 reads MGHRA; CDR2 reads YSYEKL. The length of the CDR3 is 16 residues.

V usage is TRBV7-6 and J usage is TRBJ1-1; 11 bases align to TRBD1. Germline CDR1 is SGHVS and CDR2 is FNYEAQ. The CDR3 extends over 16 amino acids. J was trimmed by 4 bases and V by 2 bases; bases with no gene match: 6. CDR3 sequence (DNA): TGTGCCAGCAGCTTACTTCCTGGGACAGGGGGCACTGAAGCTTTCTTT. It translates to CASSLLPGTGGTEAFF.

The chain is built from TRBV4-3 and TRBJ2-5; D unresolved. Germline V gene lookup returns CDR1 LGHNA and CDR2 YSLEER. The CDR3 has 13 residues. V lost 2 bases to trimming and J lost 3 bases, with 7 bases between them. The CDR3 bases are TGCGCCAGCAGCCAATCTGGGGAAGAGACCCAGTACTTC. It translates to CASSQSGEETQYF.

The rearrangement links TRBV5-6 to TRBJ2-7; D gene ambiguous. Germline lookup yields CDR1 SGHDT and CDR2 YYEEEE. V was clipped by 4 bases and J by 6 bases, with 14 bases between them. The CDR3 is 13 residues long. The CDR3 protein is CASSPASVREQYF. The CDR3 DNA is TGTGCCAGCAGCCCCGCCAGCGTGCGCGAGCAGTACTTC. Looking up the rest from reference TRBV5-6 and TRBJ2-7 gives the full variable domain: DAGVTQSPTHLIKTRGQQVTLRCSPKSGHDTVSWYQQALGQGPQFIFQYYEEEERQRGNFPDRFSGHQFPNYSSELNVNALLLGDSALYLCASSPASVREQYFGPGTRLTVT.